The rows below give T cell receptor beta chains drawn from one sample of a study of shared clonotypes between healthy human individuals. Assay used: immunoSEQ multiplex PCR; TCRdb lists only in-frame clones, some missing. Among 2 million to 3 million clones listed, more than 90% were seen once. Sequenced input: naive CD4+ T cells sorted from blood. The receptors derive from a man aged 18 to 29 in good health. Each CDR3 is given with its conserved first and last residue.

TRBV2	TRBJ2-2	CASSADGRDTGELFF
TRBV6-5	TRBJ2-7	CASLSLADANYEQYF
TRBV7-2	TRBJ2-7	CASSFSGSVYEQYF
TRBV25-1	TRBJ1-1	CASSDLYGEAFF
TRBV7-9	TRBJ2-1	CASRVGLIYEQFF
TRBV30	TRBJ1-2	CAEQVANYGYTF
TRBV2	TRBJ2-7	CASSPHTYEQYF
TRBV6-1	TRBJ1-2	CASSRQGASYGYTF
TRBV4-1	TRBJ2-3	CASSQGNGAFTDTQYF
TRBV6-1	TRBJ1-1	CASRDGQGMNTEAFF
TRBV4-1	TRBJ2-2	CASSPGGTGELFF
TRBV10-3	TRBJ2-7	CATSPGDYEQYF
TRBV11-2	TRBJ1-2	CASSSIFADNYGYTF
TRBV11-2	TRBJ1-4	CASSLGIGSTTNEKLFF
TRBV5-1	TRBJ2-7	CASSSTPGRVYEQYF
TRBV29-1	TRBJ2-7	CSVDHTSGTEYF
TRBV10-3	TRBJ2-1	CAISDTGIRYNEQFF
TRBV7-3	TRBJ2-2	CASSNSGPGELFF
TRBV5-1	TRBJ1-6	CASSLRGMNSPLHF
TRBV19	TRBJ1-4	CASSQLGTSNEKLFF
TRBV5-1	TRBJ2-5	CASSSLVAGGSETQYF
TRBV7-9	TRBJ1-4	CASSPGTGNEKLFF
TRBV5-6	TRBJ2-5	CASSPWWQGVGTQYF
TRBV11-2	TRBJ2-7	CASSFVRGREQYF
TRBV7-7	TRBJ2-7	CASSRGLADYEQYF
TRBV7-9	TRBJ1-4	CASSGRRSNEKLFF
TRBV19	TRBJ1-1	CASSISGGNTEAFF
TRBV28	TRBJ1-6	CASSLQGAAPLHF
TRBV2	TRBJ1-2	CASSTGVLYGYTF
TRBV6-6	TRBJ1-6	CASRGLRDSNSPLHF
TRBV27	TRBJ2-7	CASRITGLGSYEQYF
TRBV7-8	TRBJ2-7	CASSLVRGGTYEQYF
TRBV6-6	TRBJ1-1	CASSYSEEAFF
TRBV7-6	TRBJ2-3	CASSLDWAYTDTQYF
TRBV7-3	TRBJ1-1	CASSLNSNTEAFF
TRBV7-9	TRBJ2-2	CASSLGPSGSTGELFF
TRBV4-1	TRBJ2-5	CASSQDRVGQETQYF
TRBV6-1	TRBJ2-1	CASSQGTVNEQFF
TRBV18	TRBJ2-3	CASSLIGGGGTDTQYF
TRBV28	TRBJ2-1	CASSLVRVGNEQFF
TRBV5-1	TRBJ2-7	CASSLARDNSYEQYF
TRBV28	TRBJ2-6	CASSGTVWTGGANVLTF
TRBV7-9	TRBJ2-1	CASSSDRLYNEQFF
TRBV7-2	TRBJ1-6	CASSPYGSPLHF
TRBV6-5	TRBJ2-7	CASSYDRGRLSYEQYF
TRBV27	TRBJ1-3	CASIPWGSSGNTIYF
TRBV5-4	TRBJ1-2	CASSTEASNYGYTF
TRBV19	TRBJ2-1	CASSILAGGAYNEQFF